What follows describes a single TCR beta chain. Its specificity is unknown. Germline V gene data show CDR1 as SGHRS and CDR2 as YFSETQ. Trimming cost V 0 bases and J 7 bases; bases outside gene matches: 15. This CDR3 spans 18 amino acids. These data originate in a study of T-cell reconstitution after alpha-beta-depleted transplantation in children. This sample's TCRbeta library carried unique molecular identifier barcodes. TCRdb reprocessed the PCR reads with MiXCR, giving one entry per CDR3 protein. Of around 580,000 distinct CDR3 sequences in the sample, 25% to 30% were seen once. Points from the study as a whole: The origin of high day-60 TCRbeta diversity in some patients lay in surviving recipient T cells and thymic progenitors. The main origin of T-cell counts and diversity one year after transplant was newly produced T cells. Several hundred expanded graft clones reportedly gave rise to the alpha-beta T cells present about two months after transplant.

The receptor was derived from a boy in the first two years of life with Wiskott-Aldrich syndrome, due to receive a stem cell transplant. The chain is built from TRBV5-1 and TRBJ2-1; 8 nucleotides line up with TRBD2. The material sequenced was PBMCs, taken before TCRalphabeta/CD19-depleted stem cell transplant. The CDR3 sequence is CASSLVVGTSRLLNEQFF. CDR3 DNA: TGCGCCAGCAGCTTGGTCGTCGGGACTAGTCGATTGCTGAATGAGCAGTTCTTC. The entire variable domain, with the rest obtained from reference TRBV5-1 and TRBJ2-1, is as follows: KAGVTQTPRYLIKTRGQQVTLSCSPISGHRSVSWYQQTPGQGLQFLFEYFSETQRNKGNFPGRFSGRQFSNSRSEMNVSTLELGDSALYLCASSLVVGTSRLLNEQFFGPGTRLTVL.